This T cell receptor (beta chain) derives from a study of shared clonotypes between healthy human individuals. Measured with immunoSEQ multiplex PCR; TCRdb has only the in-frame clones, and not every one. Among around 690,000 clones listed, 80% to 95% were seen once. This CDR3 is 13 amino acids long. Germline lookup yields CDR1 MNHEY and CDR2 SMNVEV (reference sequence). V dropped 4 bases and J dropped 2 bases, with 9 bases sitting between them. V usage is TRBV27 and J usage is TRBJ2-7; a possible D gene is TRBD1 (5 bases). This receptor was identified in a man aged 18-30 years in good health. Some clones in this sample may be carry-over from other donors' samples. The sample comprised memory CD8+ T cells from PBMCs. The sample's subset: CD45RO+ cells pooled with CCR7-negative TemRA cells. This CDR3 reads CASSSRVPYEQYF. The CDR3 nucleotides read TGTGCCAGCAGTTCCAGGGTACCCTACGAGCAGTACTTC.